This TCR beta chain was profiled in a study of blood T cell repertoires in COVID-19. The method was immunoSEQ multiplex PCR; TCRdb's version includes in-frame clones alone and lacks a portion of them. This table holds about 100,000 clones, 79% found once. The germline gives CDR1 MGHDK, CDR2 SYGVNS. This CDR3 has 13 residues. J lost 2 bases, V lost 4 bases, and 2 bases had no gene match. The J gene is TRBJ2-7, the V gene TRBV25-1, with 7 bases identical to TRBD1. The sequencing sample was made of peripheral blood. The TCR originated in a woman aged 80 or older with active or convalescent COVID-19. Here the CDR3 DNA reads TGTGCCAGCAGTGGAGACAGGGCCTACGAGCAGTACTTC. Translated, it gives CASSGDRAYEQYF.